This passage covers 17 T cell receptor beta chains from one sample sequenced in a study of a mutant IDH1 vaccine in newly diagnosed glioma. Their antigen targets remain unknown. Sequencing was performed with immunoSEQ multiplex PCR; in TCRdb, only in-frame clones are kept and a portion is missing. The data hold about 24,000 clones, with roughly 82% observed a single time. Time point specified: week 47, end of study. All doses held 300 ug of mutant IDH1 20-mer peptide, with topical imiquimod. This sample comprised PBMCs, obtained from a glioma patient whose treatment included an IDH1 peptide vaccine. The receptors stem from a middle-aged man with glioma. Some clones in this sample may be carry-over from other donors' samples.

The V call is TRBV5-6, the J call TRBJ1-4; 8 nucleotides align to TRBD1. The CDR3 has 15 residues. Germline V gene lookup returns CDR1 SGHDT and CDR2 YYEEEE. With 1 base clipped from V and 8 bases from J, the junction kept 7 bases outside the gene matches. The CDR3 nucleotides read TGTGCCAGCAGCTTGTGGTGGACAGGGAAAGAAAAACTGTTTTTT. It translates to CASSLWWTGKEKLFF.

The rearrangement uses TRBV6-6 and TRBJ1-5; 9 bases agree with TRBD1. CDR1 MNHNY and CDR2 SVGAGI come from the germline V gene (reference sequence). The V and J ends lost 7 bases and 6 bases, in that order; junction bases with no gene match: 10. The CDR3 loop spans 15 amino acids. CDR3 coding DNA: TGTGCCAGCACTCCCGGGACAGGGTTTAGTCAGCCCCAGCATTTT. Amino acid sequence: CASTPGTGFSQPQHF.

The genes are TRBV5-6 and TRBJ2-6; D is unresolved. The germline gives CDR1 SGHDT, CDR2 YYEEEE. The CDR3 spans 15 residues. The V end was cut by 4 bases, the J end by 1 base, with 9 bases between. In DNA, the CDR3 is TGTGCCAGCAGCGACGGAAATTCTGGGGCCAACGTCCTGACTTTC. It specifies CASSDGNSGANVLTF.

The chain is built from TRBV18 and TRBJ1-2; D not resolved. The germline V gene has CDR1 KGHSH and CDR2 LQKENI. V was shortened by 3 bases and J by 6 bases, with 11 bases between the two germline ends. There are 13 residues in the CDR3. The CDR3 protein is CASSPADSDGYTF. The DNA for the CDR3 is TGTGCCAGCTCACCGGCCGATTCGGATGGCTACACCTTC. Variable domain in full (rest from reference TRBV18 and TRBJ1-2): NAGVMQNPRHLVRRRGQEARLRCSPMKGHSHVYWYRQLPEEGLKFMVYLQKENIIDESGMPKERFSAEFPKEGPSILRIQQVVRGDSAAYFCASSPADSDGYTFGSGTRLTVV.

The rearrangement uses TRBV7-2 and TRBJ2-7; D gene ambiguous. The V gene's germline CDR1 is SGHTA and CDR2 FQGNSA. V lost 3 bases, J lost 3 bases, and 15 bases lay in between. CDR3 length: 15 residues. CDR3 in DNA: TGTGCCAGCAGCTTCGTGGGTTCGGTAGGCTACGAGCAGTACTTC. Protein sequence: CASSFVGSVGYEQYF.

The chain is built from TRBV30 and TRBJ2-7; possibly TRBD1 or TRBD2 for D (5 bases each). Germline V CDR1 and CDR2: GTSNPN, SVGIG (reference sequence). The CDR3 has 11 residues. V lost 7 bases to trimming and J lost 4 bases, with 11 bases between them. The CDR3 nucleotides are TGTGCCTATCTGAGGGGTTACGAGCAGTACTTC. It specifies CAYLRGYEQYF.

The chain is built from TRBV10-3 and TRBJ1-1; D gene unclear. In germline, CDR1 is ENHRY, CDR2 SYGVKD. The CDR3 length is 13 residues. V was trimmed by 4 bases and J by 0 bases, leaving 6 bases between them. The CDR3 DNA is TGTGCCATCAGTGTAGATTTGAACACTGAAGCTTTCTTT. Its translation: CAISVDLNTEAFF.

This sequence joins TRBV27 and TRBJ2-7; D remains unclear. V was shortened by 4 bases and J by 3 bases, with 13 bases between the two germline ends. Germline V gene lookup returns CDR1 MNHEY and CDR2 SMNVEV (reference sequence). The CDR3 runs 14 residues. The CDR3 here is CASSSAGPFYEQYF. CDR3 DNA sequence: TGTGCCAGCAGTTCGGCAGGACCATTCTACGAGCAGTACTTC.

In its sample, this clone was seen once. The chain recombines TRBV10-3 with TRBJ1-2; D might be TRBD1 (5 bases). Germline V CDR1 and CDR2: ENHRY, SYGVKD. V was clipped by 0 bases and J by 6 bases, with 8 bases between them. CDR3 length: 13 amino acids. The CDR3 DNA reads TGTGCCATCAGTGAGTCTCCAGGGAATGGCTACACCTTC. It is translated as CAISESPGNGYTF.

The rearrangement uses TRBV7-2 and TRBJ1-6; 9 nucleotides agree with TRBD1. Trimming removed 2 bases from V and 6 bases from J; junction bases left unmatched: 2. Germline values: CDR1 SGHTA, CDR2 FQGNSA. The CDR3 extends over 15 amino acids. CDR3: CASSLTGGANSPLHF. The CDR3 DNA sequence: TGTGCCAGCAGCTTAACAGGGGGCGCTAATTCACCCCTCCACTTT.

V is TRBV4-1 and J is TRBJ1-5; D may be TRBD1 (5 bases). CDR1 is MGHRA, CDR2 YSYEKL, per germline. The CDR3 loop spans 15 amino acids. Trimming left V 4 bases short and J 0 bases short, with 10 bases between. The CDR3 coding sequence is TGCGCCAGCAGCCTCGGGGGTTATAGCAATCAGCCCCAGCATTTT. Translation: CASSLGGYSNQPQHF.

This clone has a single count. CDR3 in amino acids: CASSLDQHEQYF. The CDR3 region has the DNA TGTGCCAGCAGCTTAGACCAACACGAGCAGTACTTC. The chain joins TRBV7-9 to TRBJ2-7; D unresolved. CDR3 length: 12 residues. Germline loops: CDR1 SEHNR, CDR2 FQNEAQ (reference sequence). Trimming took off 1 base at V and 5 bases at J, with 6 bases between the two ends.

This chain uses TRBV6-1 with TRBJ2-6, with a tentative D call TRBD2 (6 bases). Germline V gives CDR1 MNHNS, CDR2 SASEGT. The ends were cut back, 1 base at V and 2 bases at J, with 6 bases in the middle. The CDR3 covers 15 residues. The CDR3, as DNA: TGTGCCAGCAGTGAAGGGGGGGCTGGGGCCAACGTCCTGACTTTC. Encoded protein: CASSEGGAGANVLTF.

V is TRBV19 and J is TRBJ1-3; the D is unclear. In germline, CDR1 is LNHDA, CDR2 SQIVND (reference sequence). The V end was cut by 5 bases, the J end by 4 bases, with 9 bases between. The length of the CDR3 is 13 residues. The CDR3, as DNA: TGTGCCAGTAGTGCCGGTTGGGGAAACACCATATATTTT. Its translation is CASSAGWGNTIYF.

The chain is built from TRBV5-4 and TRBJ2-7; D unclear. V lost 0 bases and J lost 7, with 11 bases in between. CDR3 size: 13 residues. Germline values: CDR1 SGHNT, CDR2 YYREEE (reference sequence). The CDR3 bases are TGTGCCAGCAGCTTGGAAGGTCTGGGAGAGCAGTACTTC. Translation gives CASSLEGLGEQYF. Drawing the rest from reference TRBV5-4 and TRBJ2-7, the complete variable domain is ETGVTQSPTHLIKTRGQQVTLRCSSQSGHNTVSWYQQALGQGPQFIFQYYREEENGRGNFPPRFSGLQFPNYSSELNVNALELDDSALYLCASSLEGLGEQYFGPGTRLTVT.

The V call is TRBV5-1, the J call TRBJ1-4; D possibly corresponds to TRBD1 (6 bases). Trimming stripped 2 bases from V and 5 bases from J, with 13 bases between. CDR3 length equals 15 residues. From germline, CDR1 is SGHRS and CDR2 YFSETQ. In nucleotides, the CDR3 is TGCGCCAGCAGCTTAAGTAAGGGGGAAAATGAAAAACTGTTTTTT. It is translated as CASSLSKGENEKLFF.

The chain is built from TRBV20-1 and TRBJ2-5; the D is unclear. Germline CDR1 is DFQATT and CDR2 is SNEGSKA (reference sequence). Trimming cost V 3 bases and J 1 base, with 0 bases left between them. This CDR3 is 10 amino acids long. The CDR3, as DNA: TGCAGTGCTAGCCAAGAGACCCAGTACTTC. Translating it yields CSASQETQYF.